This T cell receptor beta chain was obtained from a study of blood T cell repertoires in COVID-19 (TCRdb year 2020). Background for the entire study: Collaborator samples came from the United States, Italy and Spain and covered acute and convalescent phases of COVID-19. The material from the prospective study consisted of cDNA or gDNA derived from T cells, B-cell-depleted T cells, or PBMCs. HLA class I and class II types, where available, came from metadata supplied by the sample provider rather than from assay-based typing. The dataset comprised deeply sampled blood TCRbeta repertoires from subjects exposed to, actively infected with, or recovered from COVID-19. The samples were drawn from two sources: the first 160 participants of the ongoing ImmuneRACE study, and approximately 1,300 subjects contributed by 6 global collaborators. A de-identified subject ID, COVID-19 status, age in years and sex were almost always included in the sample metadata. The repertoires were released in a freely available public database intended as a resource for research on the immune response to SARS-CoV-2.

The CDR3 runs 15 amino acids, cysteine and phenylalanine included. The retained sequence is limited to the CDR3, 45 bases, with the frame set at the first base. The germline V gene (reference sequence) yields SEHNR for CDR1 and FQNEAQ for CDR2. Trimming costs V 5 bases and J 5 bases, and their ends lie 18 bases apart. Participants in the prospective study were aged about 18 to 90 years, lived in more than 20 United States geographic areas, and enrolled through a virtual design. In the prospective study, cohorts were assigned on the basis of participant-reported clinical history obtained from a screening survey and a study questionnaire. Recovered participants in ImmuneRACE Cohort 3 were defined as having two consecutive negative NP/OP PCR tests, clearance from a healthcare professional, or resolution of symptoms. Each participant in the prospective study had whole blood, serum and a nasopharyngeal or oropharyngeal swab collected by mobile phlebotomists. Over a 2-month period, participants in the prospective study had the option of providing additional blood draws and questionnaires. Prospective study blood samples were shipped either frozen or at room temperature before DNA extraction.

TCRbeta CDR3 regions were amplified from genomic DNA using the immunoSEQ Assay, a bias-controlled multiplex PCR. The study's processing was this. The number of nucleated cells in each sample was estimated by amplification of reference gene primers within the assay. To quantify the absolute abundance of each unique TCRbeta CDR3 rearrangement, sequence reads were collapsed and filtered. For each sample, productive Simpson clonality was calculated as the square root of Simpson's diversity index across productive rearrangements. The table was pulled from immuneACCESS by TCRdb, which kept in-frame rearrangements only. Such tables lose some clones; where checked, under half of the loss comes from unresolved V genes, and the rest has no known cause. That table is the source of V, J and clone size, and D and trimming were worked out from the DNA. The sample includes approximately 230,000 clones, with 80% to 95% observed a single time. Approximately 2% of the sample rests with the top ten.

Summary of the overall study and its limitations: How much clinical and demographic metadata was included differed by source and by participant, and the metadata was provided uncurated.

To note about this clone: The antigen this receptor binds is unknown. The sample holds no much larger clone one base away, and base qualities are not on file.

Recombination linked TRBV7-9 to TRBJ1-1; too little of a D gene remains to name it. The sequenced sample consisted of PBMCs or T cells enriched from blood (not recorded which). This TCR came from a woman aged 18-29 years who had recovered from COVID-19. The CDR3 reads CASSNQPQTGTEAFF. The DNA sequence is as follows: TGTGCCAGCAGCAACCAACCCCAGACGGGGACTGAAGCTTTCTTT.